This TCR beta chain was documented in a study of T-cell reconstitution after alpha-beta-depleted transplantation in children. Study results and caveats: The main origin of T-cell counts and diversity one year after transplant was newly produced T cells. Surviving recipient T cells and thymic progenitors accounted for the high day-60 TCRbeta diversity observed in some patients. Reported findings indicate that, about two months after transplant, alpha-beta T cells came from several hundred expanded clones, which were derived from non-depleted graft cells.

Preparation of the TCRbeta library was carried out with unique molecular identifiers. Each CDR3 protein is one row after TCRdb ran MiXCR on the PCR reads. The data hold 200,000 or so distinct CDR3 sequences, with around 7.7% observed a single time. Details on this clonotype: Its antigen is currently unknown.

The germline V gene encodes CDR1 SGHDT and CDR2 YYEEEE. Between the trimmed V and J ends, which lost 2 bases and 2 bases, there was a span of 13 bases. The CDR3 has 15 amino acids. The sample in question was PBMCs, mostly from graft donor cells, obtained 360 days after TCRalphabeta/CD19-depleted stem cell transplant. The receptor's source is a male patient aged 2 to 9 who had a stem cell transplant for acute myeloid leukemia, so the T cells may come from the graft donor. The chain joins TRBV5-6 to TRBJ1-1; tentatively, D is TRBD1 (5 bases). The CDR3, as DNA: TGTGCCAGCAGCTTTGAGATGGGGGATAACACTGAAGCTTTCTTT. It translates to CASSFEMGDNTEAFF.